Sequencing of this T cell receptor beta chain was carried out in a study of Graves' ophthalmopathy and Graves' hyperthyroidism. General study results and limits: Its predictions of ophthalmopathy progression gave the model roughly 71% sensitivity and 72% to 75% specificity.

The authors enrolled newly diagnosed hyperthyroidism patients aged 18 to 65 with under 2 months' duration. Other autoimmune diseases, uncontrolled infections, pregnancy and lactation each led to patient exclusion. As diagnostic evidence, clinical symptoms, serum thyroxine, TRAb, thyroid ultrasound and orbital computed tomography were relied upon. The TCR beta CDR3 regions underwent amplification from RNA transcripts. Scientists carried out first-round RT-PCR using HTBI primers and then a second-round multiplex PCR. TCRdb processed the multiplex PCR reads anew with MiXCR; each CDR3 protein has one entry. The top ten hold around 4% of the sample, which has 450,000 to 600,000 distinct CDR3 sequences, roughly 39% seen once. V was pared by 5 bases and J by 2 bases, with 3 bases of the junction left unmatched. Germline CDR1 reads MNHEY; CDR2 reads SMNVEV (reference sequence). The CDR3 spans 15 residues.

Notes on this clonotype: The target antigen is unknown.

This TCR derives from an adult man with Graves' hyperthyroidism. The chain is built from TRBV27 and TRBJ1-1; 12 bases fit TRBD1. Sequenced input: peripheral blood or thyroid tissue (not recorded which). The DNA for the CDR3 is TGTGCCAGCAGTCCCGGGACAGGGGGCAACACTGAAGCTTTCTTT. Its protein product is CASSPGTGGNTEAFF.